This T cell receptor (beta chain) comes out of a study of T cells in localized non-small cell lung cancer. The CDR3 spans 17 residues. With 0 bases clipped from V and 4 bases from J, the junction kept 7 bases outside the gene matches. CDR1 and CDR2 (germline): SNHLY, FYNNEI. In the case of this clone: Its antigen is undetermined.

General observations from the study: A median about 62 of the top 100 tumor clones appeared in adjacent lung. Uninvolved adjacent lung showed the highest T cell clonality, exceeding tumor.

Assay: immunoSEQ multiplex PCR; the TCRdb copy retains only in-frame clones and omits some. The sample records approximately 150,000 clones, 89% being singletons. Specimen: peripheral blood, collected before any cancer treatment. V gene TRBV2 combines with J gene TRBJ2-5; 11 positions agree with TRBD2. This clonotype originated in an older female donor with stage I lung adenocarcinoma. CDR3 sequence: CASSEAFIGTSGETQYF. CDR3 coding DNA: TGTGCCAGCAGTGAAGCTTTTATTGGGACTAGCGGAGAGACCCAGTACTTC.